The 31 T cell receptor beta chains below were found in one sample sequenced in a study of shared clonotypes between healthy human individuals. CD45RO-negative CD8 cells positively selected for CCR7 made up the naive population, which excluded terminally differentiated effector memory CD45RA+ cells. Using immunoSEQ multiplex PCR, the repertoire was profiled, and TCRdb retains in-frame clones only, with some absent. There are millions of clones in the sample; less than 95% occur only once, and approximately 1.2% lies in the top ten. The sequenced material came from naive CD8+ T cells sorted from blood. The receptors were gathered from a man aged 18 to 30 in good health.

As regards this clone: Other DNA sequences within the sample encode an identical CDR3. This chain uses TRBV30 with TRBJ2-7, with a possible D match to TRBD1 (5 bases). The V end lost 4 bases, the J end lost 4 bases, and 14 bases lay between the germline ends. This CDR3 is built from 13 residues. Germline CDR1 is GTSNPN and CDR2 is SVGIG (reference sequence). CDR3 coding DNA: TGTGCCTGGACCCCAGGGTCTTCATACGAGCAGTACTTC. This codes for CAWTPGSSYEQYF.

This rearrangement joins TRBV9 to TRBJ1-2; 10 bases fit TRBD1. The CDR3 runs to 16 residues. J gave up 1 base and V 0 bases, and 3 bases lay outside the gene matches. The germline V gene has CDR1 SGDLS and CDR2 YYNGEE. CDR3 amino acids: CASSVAGDRGNYGYTF. CDR3 coding DNA: TGTGCCAGCAGCGTAGCAGGGGACAGGGGTAACTATGGCTACACCTTC.

The chain is built from TRBV4-1 and TRBJ1-1; possible D gene TRBD1, 6 bases. The CDR3 has 14 residues. The germline CDR1 and CDR2 sequences are MGHRA and YSYEKL. V lost 2 bases to trimming and J lost 3 bases, with 10 bases between them. The CDR3 sequence is CASSQSSGDTEAFF. As DNA, the CDR3 is TGCGCCAGCAGCCAATCTTCAGGGGACACTGAAGCTTTCTTT.

This sequence joins TRBV5-6 and TRBJ2-1, with TRBD1 as a possible D gene (7 bases). The CDR3 totals 13 residues. Per germline, CDR1 SGHDT and CDR2 YYEEEE. The germline V and J ends were trimmed by 1 base and 8 bases, with 10 bases remaining between them. For the CDR3, the DNA is TGTGCCAGCAGCTTGACAGGGGAGGATGAGCAGTTCTTC. Amino acids: CASSLTGEDEQFF.

The chain employs TRBV19 and TRBJ2-7; 10 bases are a match to TRBD2. This CDR3 is built from 21 residues. Germline trimming cut 1 base from V and 2 bases from J; bases unmatched to any gene: 20. Germline CDR1 reads LNHDA; CDR2 reads SQIVND (reference sequence). The CDR3 spells CASSIALTGLPSGRIPYEQYF. The DNA for the CDR3 is TGTGCCAGTAGTATAGCCCTAACAGGGCTCCCTAGCGGGAGAATCCCCTACGAGCAGTACTTC.

This chain connects TRBV15 to TRBJ2-7; D may be TRBD2 (5 bases). Trimming took 0 bases from V and 4 from J, leaving 13 bases between them. Germline V gene sequence: CDR1 LNHNV, CDR2 YYDKDF (reference sequence). The CDR3 contains 15 residues. CDR3 coding DNA: TGTGCCACCAGCAGAGAAGCGACGGGAAGTTACGAGCAGTACTTC. Translated, it gives CATSREATGSYEQYF.

The rearrangement links TRBV19 to TRBJ1-1; 8 bases align to TRBD1. CDR1 is LNHDA and CDR2 is SQIVND in the germline V gene (reference sequence). Unmatched junction bases numbered 6, after V lost 5 bases and J lost 1 base. The CDR3 loop spans 15 amino acids. The CDR3 sequence is CASSFVTGGNTEAFF. CDR3 nucleotides: TGTGCCAGTAGTTTTGTTACAGGGGGGAACACTGAAGCTTTCTTT.

This clone was detected only once. This chain uses TRBV28 with TRBJ1-1; no definite D call. Germline CDR1 MDHEN, CDR2 SYDVKM. The V end lost 1 base, the J end lost 7 bases, and 7 bases lay between the germline ends. CDR3 size: 12 residues. The CDR3 DNA reads as TGTGCCAGCAGTTTATTTGGAGGTGAAGCTTTCTTT. As protein: CASSLFGGEAFF.

V usage is TRBV15 and J usage is TRBJ2-1; 10 bases line up with TRBD2. Germline V CDR1 and CDR2: LNHNV, YYDKDF (reference sequence). The CDR3 spans 15 residues. V gave up 4 bases and J gave up 8 bases; unmatched junction bases: 8. The CDR3 is CATSIGLAATDEQFF. The DNA for the CDR3 is TGTGCCACCAGCATCGGACTAGCGGCCACCGATGAGCAGTTCTTC.

The CDR3 DNA reads as TGTGCCAGCAGCCCCCGGGAGGGCCTGATCTACGAGCAGTACTTC. Translated: CASSPREGLIYEQYF. This chain uses TRBV7-6 with TRBJ2-7; 8 bases align to TRBD2. CDR1 and CDR2 (germline): SGHVS, FNYEAQ. The CDR3 covers 15 residues. Unmatched junction bases numbered 9, after V lost 5 bases and J lost 3 bases. Full variable domain (missing parts from reference TRBV7-6 and TRBJ2-7): GAGVSQSPRYKVTKRGQDVALRCDPISGHVSLYWYRQALGQGPEFLTYFNYEAQQDKSGLPNDRFSAERPEGSISTLTIQRTEQRDSAMYRCASSPREGLIYEQYFGPGTRLTVT.

There are many counts of this clone. Other DNA sequences of this sample code for an identical CDR3. V usage is TRBV5-6 and J usage is TRBJ2-7, with TRBD1 identical over 10 bases. The J segment lost 3 bases and the V segment lost 3 bases, leaving 0 bases of the junction unmatched. Germline CDR1 reads SGHDT; CDR2 reads YYEEEE. This CDR3 has 13 residues. CDR3 sequence: CASSWDRGYEQYF. Written as DNA, the CDR3 is TGTGCCAGCAGCTGGGACAGGGGCTACGAGCAGTACTTC.

The chain employs TRBV29-1 and TRBJ1-2; no firm D call. The CDR3 runs to 10 residues. V dropped 6 bases and J dropped 6 bases, with 8 bases sitting between them. Germline V CDR1 and CDR2: SQVTM, ANQGSEA. The CDR3 loop reads CSVAVNGYTF. As DNA, the CDR3 is TGCAGCGTGGCGGTAAATGGCTACACCTTC.

This chain joins TRBV18 and TRBJ2-1, with a weak D call TRBD1 (5 bases). The V gene lost 2 bases and the J gene lost 1 base, with 9 bases spanning the gap. The CDR3 consists of 15 residues. Germline lookup yields CDR1 KGHSH and CDR2 LQKENI. CDR3 DNA: TGTGCCAGCTCACCAGGGGCTCCATCCTACAATGAGCAGTTCTTC. Protein sequence: CASSPGAPSYNEQFF.

As regards this clone: Other DNA sequences of this sample code for an identical CDR3. The chain employs TRBV30 and TRBJ1-1; the D is unclear. CDR3 length: 13 residues. Trimming left V 0 bases short and J 1 base short, with 6 bases between. CDR1 and CDR2 (germline): GTSNPN, SVGIG (reference sequence). The CDR3 nucleotides read TGTGCCTGGAGTGTCCAGCCGAACACTGAAGCTTTCTTT. Amino acids: CAWSVQPNTEAFF.

The J gene is TRBJ2-5, the V gene TRBV9; tentatively, D is TRBD2 (5 bases). Germline-derived CDR1 and CDR2 are SGDLS and YYNGEE. The CDR3 covers 12 residues. The V end lost 0 bases, the J end lost 10 bases, and 10 bases lay between the germline ends. The CDR3 spells CASSVGEGYQYF. CDR3 coding DNA: TGTGCCAGCAGCGTAGGTGAGGGATACCAGTACTTC.

The chain links TRBV2 to TRBJ2-1; D is undetermined. The CDR3 has 13 amino acids. From germline, CDR1 is SNHLY and CDR2 FYNNEI. The V gene lost 3 bases and the J gene lost 3 bases, with 6 bases spanning the gap. CDR3 DNA: TGTGCCAGCAGTGACCCGAGCTACAATGAGCAGTTCTTC. It translates to CASSDPSYNEQFF.

The genes are TRBV7-2 and TRBJ2-1, with TRBD2 matching 9 bases. CDR1 and CDR2 (germline): SGHTA, FQGNSA. Losses at the gene ends were 2 bases for V and 0 bases for J; bases not matched to a gene: 2. The length of the CDR3 is 16 residues. This chain's CDR3 is CASSLLLAGSYNEQFF. In DNA, the CDR3 is TGTGCCAGCAGCTTACTACTAGCGGGCTCCTACAATGAGCAGTTCTTC.

This clone is a singleton in its sample. No DNA is shown, since the ends of the CDR3 on it are uncertain; the CDR3 is the one TCRdb lists. This rearrangement joins TRBV19 to TRBJ1-2; TRBD1 reflects the table's D call only, with no check against the DNA. The CDR3 extends over 20 residues, inclusive of both ends. Germline loops: CDR1 LNHDA, CDR2 SQIVND (reference sequence). CDR3 residues: CASSIRGPPPMATPSGGYTF.

The gene calls are TRBV7-9 and TRBJ2-7; D is undetermined. The length of the CDR3 is 11 residues. Germline loops: CDR1 SEHNR, CDR2 FQNEAQ (reference sequence). With 5 bases removed from V and 4 bases from J, the gap between germline ends came to 6 bases. CDR3 sequence: CASSVSYEQYF. The CDR3 coding sequence is TGTGCCAGCAGCGTCAGTTACGAGCAGTACTTC. The full variable domain, its missing parts supplied by reference TRBV7-9 and TRBJ2-7, is DTGVSQNPRHKITKRGQNVTFRCDPISEHNRLYWYRQTLGQGPEFLTYFQNEAQLEKSRLLSDRFSAERPKGSFSTLEIQRTEQGDSAMYLCASSVSYEQYFGPGTRLTVT.

V gene TRBV4-2 combines with J gene TRBJ2-7, with 8 bases matching TRBD1. This CDR3 has 14 amino acids. The junction had 8 bases not matched to a gene; V was cut back by 4 bases and J by 6 bases. Germline V gives CDR1 LGHNA, CDR2 YNFKEQ. The CDR3 coding sequence is TGTGCCAGCAGCCCTTGGACAGGGTTGTCCGAGCAGTACTTC. The encoded protein is CASSPWTGLSEQYF.

This chain joins TRBV5-1 and TRBJ1-2; perhaps TRBD1 as D (5 bases). CDR1 and CDR2 (germline): SGHRS, YFSETQ. Deletions cut 4 bases from V and 4 bases from J, with 14 bases between. This CDR3 is built from 14 residues. CDR3 in amino acids: CASSPGGDPYGYTF. The CDR3 DNA reads as TGCGCCAGCAGCCCTGGGGGGGATCCCTATGGCTACACCTTC.

The chain links TRBV6-5 to TRBJ1-1; TRBD1 aligns across 7 bases. The CDR3 runs to 12 residues. V was clipped by 8 bases and J by 5 bases; unmatched bases: 5. CDR1 and CDR2 (germline): MNHEY, SVGAGI. CDR3 loop: CASVDRRTEAFF. In DNA, the CDR3 is TGTGCCAGCGTGGACAGGAGGACTGAAGCTTTCTTT.

The chain combines TRBV13 with TRBJ2-7; possibly TRBD1 for D (6 bases). V gave up 2 bases and J gave up 2 bases, with 13 bases separating them. This CDR3 comprises 15 residues. Germline V gives CDR1 PRHDT, CDR2 FYEKMQ (reference sequence). The CDR3 nucleotides are TGTGCCAGCAGCTTACGAGGGACACTGCCCTACGAGCAGTACTTC. It yields the protein CASSLRGTLPYEQYF. The full variable domain, its missing parts supplied by reference TRBV13 and TRBJ2-7, is AAGVIQSPRHLIKEKRETATLKCYPIPRHDTVYWYQQGPGQDPQFLISFYEKMQSDKGSIPDRFSAQQFSDYHSELNMSSLELGDSALYFCASSLRGTLPYEQYFGPGTRLTVT.

CDR3 coding DNA: TGTGCCACCCGACTCAGGGGGGTAGGCGAGCAGTACTTC. As protein: CATRLRGVGEQYF. The V call is TRBV28, the J call TRBJ2-7; the D gene is possibly TRBD1 (7 bases). Germline CDR1 MDHEN, CDR2 SYDVKM. V lost 10 bases and J 6 bases, leaving 19 bases between the germline ends. The CDR3 runs 13 residues.

The chain couples TRBV19 to TRBJ1-3; D possibly corresponds to TRBD1 (5 bases). The CDR3 totals 13 residues. Per the germline V gene, CDR1 is LNHDA and CDR2 is SQIVND (reference sequence). Trimming left V 9 bases short and J 3 bases short, with 12 bases between. CDR3 region: CASLGGSGNTIYF. Written as DNA, the CDR3 is TGTGCCAGCCTCGGGGGAAGTGGAAACACCATATATTTT.

CDR3 nucleotide sequence: TGTGCCAGCAGCCCCTACGGGACAGGGGGCGCCCGTGAAAAACTGTTTTTT. Encoded protein: CASSPYGTGGAREKLFF. This chain joins TRBV7-8 and TRBJ1-4, with 12 bases aligning to TRBD1. The CDR3 has 17 amino acids. Unmatched junction bases numbered 11, after V lost 5 bases and J lost 7 bases. Per germline, CDR1 SGHVS and CDR2 FQNEAQ. Full variable domain (outside the CDR3, taken from reference TRBV7-8 and TRBJ1-4): GAGVSQSPRYKVAKRGQDVALRCDPISGHVSLFWYQQALGQGPEFLTYFQNEAQLDKSGLPSDRFFAERPEGSVSTLKIQRTQQEDSAVYLCASSPYGTGGAREKLFFGSGTQLSVL.

The chain recombines TRBV7-9 with TRBJ2-5; D gene unclear. Trimming stripped 5 bases from V and 2 bases from J, with 15 bases between. This CDR3 is 15 amino acids long. From germline, CDR1 is SEHNR and CDR2 FQNEAQ (reference sequence). CDR3 sequence: CASSPPVGNQETQYF. The CDR3 DNA sequence: TGTGCCAGCAGCCCCCCTGTAGGGAATCAAGAGACCCAGTACTTC.

Remarks on this clone: Other nucleotide sequences from this sample produce the same CDR3. The V gene is TRBV7-9, the J gene TRBJ2-7; 11 bases agree with TRBD2. Germline V gene sequence: CDR1 SEHNR, CDR2 FQNEAQ (reference sequence). This CDR3 comprises 15 residues. The ends lost 1 base at V and 2 bases at J; junction bases unmatched: 1. CDR3 coding DNA: TGTGCCAGCAGCTTAGTAGCGGGAGGGACCTACGAGCAGTACTTC. Protein product: CASSLVAGGTYEQYF.

The rearrangement links TRBV28 to TRBJ2-6, with 7 nucleotides matching TRBD2. The germline V gene encodes CDR1 MDHEN and CDR2 SYDVKM. The CDR3 spans 15 residues. V was clipped by 8 bases and J by 1 base; unmatched bases: 5. The CDR3 nucleotides are TGTGCCAGCCAGGCGGGGGTTTCTGGGGCCAACGTCCTGACTTTC. Translating gives CASQAGVSGANVLTF.

This chain links TRBV7-9 with TRBJ2-7, with D hard to call. Trimming took 3 bases from V and 5 from J, leaving 17 bases between them. The CDR3 covers 15 residues. Germline lookup yields CDR1 SEHNR and CDR2 FQNEAQ (reference sequence). This chain's CDR3 is CASSFRSDGRHEQYF. For the CDR3, the DNA is TGTGCCAGCAGCTTCCGGAGCGATGGCCGCCACGAGCAGTACTTC.

Note on this clone: The junction departs from the called germline gene at one end, perhaps through a read error. Other DNA sequences within the sample encode an identical CDR3. The V gene is TRBV7-7, the J gene TRBJ2-2; 11 bases match TRBD2. CDR1 and CDR2 from the germline V gene are SSHAT and FNYEAQ (reference sequence). This CDR3 is 15 amino acids long. CDR3 DNA: TGTGCTAGCAGCTTAGGACTAGCGGGTACCGGGGAGCTGTTTTTT. This encodes CASSLGLAGTGELFF.